Listed below are T cell receptor beta chains from one sample, sequenced in a study of CD8 T cells in Susac syndrome. Each CDR3 protein gets one entry after TCRdb re-called the immunoSEQ multiplex PCR reads with MiXCR. Counted here are around 79,000 distinct CDR3 sequences, about 95% occurring once; the ten biggest clones make up roughly 0.4%. Sequenced sample: CD8+ T cells from PBMCs. Receptor source: a human donor with multiple sclerosis. Both conserved end residues are part of each CDR3. The order of the fields is V gene, D gene, clone size, J gene, CDR3 protein, CDR3 DNA. A D gene is named only where the DNA matches it firmly. Some rows have no size entry. The others give once, few or many, or a class for an expanded clone.

V gene: TRBV4-3
D gene: .
clone size: once
J gene: TRBJ2-1
CDR3 protein: CASSQDPVENEQFF
CDR3 DNA: TGCGCCAGCAGCCAAGACCCGGTTGAAAATGAGCAGTTCTTC

V gene: TRBV7-9
D gene: TRBD1
clone size: .
J gene: TRBJ2-7
CDR3 protein: CASSQDRATYEQYF
CDR3 DNA: TGTGCCAGCAGCCAGGACAGGGCAACCTACGAGCAGTACTTC

V gene: TRBV27
D gene: .
clone size: .
J gene: TRBJ1-1
CDR3 protein: CASTRGPSFGTEAFF
CDR3 DNA: TGTGCCAGCACCCGGGGTCCCTCGTTTGGCACTGAAGCTTTCTTT

V gene: TRBV24-1
D gene: .
clone size: .
J gene: TRBJ2-2
CDR3 protein: CATSDGQFTNTGELFF
CDR3 DNA: TGTGCCACCAGTGATGGGCAATTTACGAACACCGGGGAGCTGTTTTTT

V gene: TRBV27
D gene: TRBD1
clone size: .
J gene: TRBJ2-6
CDR3 protein: CASSRTGGPGANVLTF
CDR3 DNA: TGTGCCAGCAGTAGGACAGGGGGCCCTGGGGCCAACGTCCTGACTTTC

V gene: TRBV12-3/TRBV12-4
D gene: .
clone size: .
J gene: TRBJ1-1
CDR3 protein: CASSLNLAYTEAFF
CDR3 DNA: TGTGCCAGCAGTTTGAACCTAGCCTACACTGAAGCTTTCTTT

V gene: TRBV7-9
D gene: .
clone size: .
J gene: TRBJ2-7
CDR3 protein: CASSSDYEQYF
CDR3 DNA: TGTGCCAGCAGCTCGGACTACGAGCAGTACTTC

V gene: TRBV6-2/TRBV6-3
D gene: TRBD1
clone size: once
J gene: TRBJ1-1
CDR3 protein: CASSPTQGALNTEAFF
CDR3 DNA: TGTGCCAGCAGTCCCACTCAGGGGGCATTGAACACTGAAGCTTTCTTT

V gene: TRBV7-9
D gene: TRBD2
clone size: .
J gene: TRBJ2-7
CDR3 protein: CASSPQTPPTGRAYEQYF
CDR3 DNA: TGTGCCAGCAGCCCCCAGACCCCCCCAACCGGGAGGGCTTACGAGCAGTACTTC

V gene: TRBV6-5
D gene: .
clone size: .
J gene: TRBJ2-1
CDR3 protein: CASTRNRADEQFF
CDR3 DNA: TGTGCCAGCACCAGAAACAGGGCTGATGAGCAGTTCTTC

V gene: TRBV21-1
D gene: .
clone size: .
J gene: TRBJ2-7
CDR3 protein: CASRGQELYEQYF
CDR3 DNA: TGTGCCAGCCGGGGACAGGAACTTTACGAGCAGTACTTC

V gene: TRBV9
D gene: .
clone size: once
J gene: TRBJ2-3
CDR3 protein: CASSGGGDSPDTQYF
CDR3 DNA: TGTGCCAGCAGTGGAGGGGGCGATAGTCCAGATACGCAGTATTTT

V gene: TRBV20-1
D gene: .
clone size: .
J gene: TRBJ2-7
CDR3 protein: CSAAATDTYEQYF
CDR3 DNA: TGCAGTGCCGCGGCCACAGACACCTACGAGCAGTACTTC

V gene: TRBV13
D gene: .
clone size: few
J gene: TRBJ1-1
CDR3 protein: CASSLEQGNTEAFF
CDR3 DNA: TGTGCCAGCAGCTTAGAACAGGGGAACACTGAAGCTTTCTTT

V gene: TRBV5-1
D gene: .
clone size: .
J gene: TRBJ2-7
CDR3 protein: CASSPTSGSYEQYF
CDR3 DNA: TGCGCCAGCAGCCCTACTTCGGGTTCCTACGAGCAGTACTTC

V gene: TRBV6-5
D gene: TRBD1
clone size: .
J gene: TRBJ2-3
CDR3 protein: CASSSGGYADTQYF
CDR3 DNA: TGTGCCAGCAGTTCAGGGGGCTATGCAGATACGCAGTATTTT

V gene: TRBV12-5
D gene: TRBD2
clone size: .
J gene: TRBJ2-2
CDR3 protein: CASTVGGEIHTGELFF
CDR3 DNA: TGTGCTAGTACCGTGGGAGGGGAGATTCACACCGGGGAGCTGTTTTTT

V gene: TRBV9
D gene: TRBD2
clone size: .
J gene: TRBJ2-1
CDR3 protein: CASSVGASGSNEQFF
CDR3 DNA: TGTGCCAGCAGCGTAGGGGCTAGCGGGAGCAATGAGCAGTTCTTC

V gene: TRBV7-8
D gene: .
clone size: .
J gene: TRBJ1-1
CDR3 protein: CASSLAQRGENTEAFF
CDR3 DNA: TGTGCCAGCAGCTTAGCCCAAAGAGGGGAGAACACTGAAGCTTTCTTT

V gene: TRBV30
D gene: .
clone size: .
J gene: TRBJ1-1
CDR3 protein: CAWSMVNTEAFF
CDR3 DNA: TGTGCCTGGAGTATGGTGAACACTGAAGCTTTCTTT

V gene: TRBV6-5
D gene: .
clone size: few
J gene: TRBJ1-3
CDR3 protein: CASSYGNTIYF
CDR3 DNA: TGTGCCAGCAGTTATGGAAACACCATATATTTT

V gene: TRBV19
D gene: TRBD2
clone size: .
J gene: TRBJ2-3
CDR3 protein: CASSFLPGTSGSPITDTQYF
CDR3 DNA: TGTGCCAGTAGTTTCCTCCCTGGGACTAGCGGGAGCCCAATCACAGATACGCAGTATTTT

V gene: TRBV7-9
D gene: TRBD2
clone size: .
J gene: TRBJ2-3
CDR3 protein: CASSGSGRTQYF
CDR3 DNA: TGTGCCAGCAGCGGAAGCGGGAGGACGCAGTATTTT

V gene: TRBV6-5
D gene: .
clone size: once
J gene: TRBJ2-5
CDR3 protein: CASTQGYQETQYF
CDR3 DNA: TGTGCCAGCACCCAGGGTTATCAAGAGACCCAGTACTTC

V gene: TRBV20-1
D gene: .
clone size: .
J gene: TRBJ2-7
CDR3 protein: CSAREGRRGAKEQYF
CDR3 DNA: TGCAGTGCTAGAGAGGGCCGCCGAGGGGCGAAAGAGCAGTACTTC

V gene: TRBV29-1
D gene: .
clone size: .
J gene: TRBJ1-2
CDR3 protein: CSVFLGYGYTF
CDR3 DNA: TGCAGCGTTTTTTTAGGGTATGGCTACACCTTC

V gene: TRBV7-9
D gene: .
clone size: .
J gene: TRBJ1-2
CDR3 protein: CASSFYGRHNYGYTF
CDR3 DNA: TGTGCCAGCAGCTTCTACGGGAGACATAACTATGGCTACACCTTC

V gene: TRBV29-1
D gene: .
clone size: .
J gene: TRBJ2-5
CDR3 protein: CSVLSGWEETQYF
CDR3 DNA: TGCAGCGTTCTTTCGGGGTGGGAAGAGACCCAGTACTTC

V gene: TRBV7-9
D gene: .
clone size: .
J gene: TRBJ1-1
CDR3 protein: CASSQEEGGGTEAFF
CDR3 DNA: TGTGCCAGCAGCCAAGAAGAGGGCGGGGGCACTGAAGCTTTCTTT

V gene: TRBV18
D gene: .
clone size: .
J gene: TRBJ1-2
CDR3 protein: CASSLAPAGDGYTF
CDR3 DNA: TGTGCCAGCTCCCTGGCCCCGGCGGGGGATGGCTACACCTTC

V gene: TRBV6-1
D gene: .
clone size: .
J gene: TRBJ2-7
CDR3 protein: CASSVSEGWSYEQYF
CDR3 DNA: TGTGCCAGCAGTGTAAGCGAGGGGTGGTCCTACGAGCAGTACTTC

V gene: TRBV9
D gene: TRBD1
clone size: .
J gene: TRBJ2-7
CDR3 protein: CASSPSGRGSSYEQYF
CDR3 DNA: TGTGCCAGCAGCCCCTCGGGCAGGGGGAGCTCCTACGAGCAGTACTTC

V gene: TRBV2
D gene: TRBD1
clone size: .
J gene: TRBJ1-5
CDR3 protein: CASTGQARGPQHF
CDR3 DNA: TGTGCCAGCACCGGACAGGCGAGGGGGCCCCAGCATTTT

V gene: TRBV5-4
D gene: .
clone size: .
J gene: TRBJ2-1
CDR3 protein: CASSLTSNEQFF
CDR3 DNA: TGTGCCAGCAGCTTGACTAGTAATGAGCAGTTCTTC

V gene: TRBV6-1
D gene: .
clone size: .
J gene: TRBJ2-7
CDR3 protein: CASSLPPRAGVFFEQYF
CDR3 DNA: TGTGCCAGCAGCCTACCCCCCAGGGCAGGGGTGTTTTTTGAGCAGTACTTC